These T cell receptor beta chains were read from a single sample in a study of blood T cell repertoires in COVID-19. Profiled with immunoSEQ multiplex PCR; TCRdb holds only in-frame clones, not every one. Here the sample spans about 240,000 clones, around 89% being singletons. Sequenced input: PBMCs or T cells enriched from blood (not recorded which). Every receptor here comes from a woman aged 25 to 45 who had recovered from COVID-19. Both conserved end residues are part of each CDR3. D genes are given only for firm matches. Expanded clones are given a class, and other clones once, few, many or no size at all.

d_call: TRBD1
v_call: TRBV27
clone_size: .
j_call: TRBJ1-2
cdr3_aa: CASSPHPGGTVRYGYTF
cdr3_nt: TGTGCCAGCAGTCCGCATCCAGGGGGGACGGTAAGGTATGGCTACACCTTC

d_call: TRBD1
v_call: TRBV19
clone_size: .
j_call: TRBJ1-6
cdr3_aa: CASSAGGSINSPLHF
cdr3_nt: TGTGCCAGTAGTGCAGGGGGCAGTATCAATTCACCCCTCCACTTT

d_call: .
v_call: TRBV7-9
clone_size: .
j_call: TRBJ2-2
cdr3_aa: CASSRIVTGELFF
cdr3_nt: TGTGCCAGCAGCCGAATAGTCACCGGGGAGCTGTTTTTT

d_call: .
v_call: TRBV6-5
clone_size: .
j_call: TRBJ2-1
cdr3_aa: CASSYSGVPEQFF
cdr3_nt: TGTGCCAGCAGTTACTCAGGGGTTCCTGAGCAGTTCTTC

d_call: .
v_call: TRBV9
clone_size: once
j_call: TRBJ1-2
cdr3_aa: CASSVGSQINGYTF
cdr3_nt: TGTGCCAGCAGCGTAGGCAGTCAGATTAACGGCTACACCTTC

d_call: TRBD1
v_call: TRBV3-1/TRBV3-2
clone_size: once
j_call: TRBJ1-1
cdr3_aa: CASSQGRGLEAFF
cdr3_nt: TGTGCCAGCAGCCAAGGCAGGGGGCTTGAAGCTTTCTTT

d_call: .
v_call: TRBV24-1
clone_size: .
j_call: TRBJ2-7
cdr3_aa: CATGQGPGEQYF
cdr3_nt: TGTGCCACCGGCCAGGGGCCTGGCGAGCAGTACTTC

d_call: TRBD1
v_call: TRBV29-1
clone_size: .
j_call: TRBJ1-1
cdr3_aa: CSVVYTGGFTEAFF
cdr3_nt: TGCAGCGTTGTATATACAGGGGGTTTCACTGAAGCTTTCTTT

d_call: .
v_call: TRBV27
clone_size: .
j_call: TRBJ2-1
cdr3_aa: CASSLGASAYNEQFF
cdr3_nt: TGTGCCAGCAGTTTAGGGGCAAGTGCCTACAATGAGCAGTTCTTC

d_call: .
v_call: TRBV27
clone_size: .
j_call: TRBJ2-5
cdr3_aa: CASSDTGTIETQYF
cdr3_nt: TGTGCCAGCAGTGACACCGGGACAATAGAGACCCAGTACTTC

d_call: .
v_call: TRBV7-2
clone_size: .
j_call: TRBJ2-7
cdr3_aa: CASSGQTGAGQYF
cdr3_nt: TGTGCCAGCAGCGGACAGACAGGCGCCGGTCAGTACTTC

d_call: TRBD2
v_call: TRBV28
clone_size: .
j_call: TRBJ2-2
cdr3_aa: CASSFSGRMVAGELFF
cdr3_nt: TGTGCCAGCAGTTTTTCCGGGAGGATGGTGGCCGGGGAGCTGTTTTTT

d_call: TRBD2
v_call: TRBV12-5
clone_size: .
j_call: TRBJ2-1
cdr3_aa: CASQIAGGNYNEQFF
cdr3_nt: TGTGCTAGCCAGATAGCGGGAGGCAACTACAATGAGCAGTTCTTC

d_call: .
v_call: TRBV2
clone_size: .
j_call: TRBJ2-7
cdr3_aa: CASRGDFYEQYF
cdr3_nt: TGTGCCAGCAGGGGGGACTTCTACGAGCAGTACTTC

d_call: .
v_call: TRBV3-1/TRBV3-2
clone_size: .
j_call: TRBJ2-2
cdr3_aa: CASSPSRPGELFF
cdr3_nt: TGTGCCAGCAGCCCTTCTAGGCCCGGGGAGCTGTTTTTT

d_call: TRBD2
v_call: TRBV28
clone_size: once
j_call: TRBJ2-1
cdr3_aa: CASSFSGSSWLAGPSSYNEQFF
cdr3_nt: TGTGCCAGCAGTTTTAGTGGCAGCTCGTGGCTAGCGGGTCCGAGCTCCTACAATGAGCAGTTCTTC

d_call: TRBD1
v_call: TRBV30
clone_size: .
j_call: TRBJ1-3
cdr3_aa: CASQPFQGAGNTIYF
cdr3_nt: TGTGCCTCACAACCCTTTCAGGGGGCTGGAAACACCATATATTTT

d_call: .
v_call: TRBV6-5
clone_size: few
j_call: TRBJ1-2
cdr3_aa: CASSPDWGGYGYTF
cdr3_nt: TGTGCCAGCAGCCCGGACTGGGGGGGCTATGGCTACACCTTC

d_call: .
v_call: TRBV7-9
clone_size: .
j_call: TRBJ1-1
cdr3_aa: CASSLMDTEAFF
cdr3_nt: TGTGCCAGCAGCCTAATGGACACTGAAGCTTTCTTT

d_call: TRBD2
v_call: TRBV19
clone_size: .
j_call: TRBJ2-1
cdr3_aa: CASSPGLAGVRDEQFF
cdr3_nt: TGTGCCAGTAGTCCGGGACTAGCGGGAGTAAGGGATGAGCAGTTCTTC

d_call: TRBD2
v_call: TRBV18
clone_size: .
j_call: TRBJ2-1
cdr3_aa: CASSFSLADSYNEQFF
cdr3_nt: TGTGCCAGCTCATTCTCTCTAGCGGACTCCTACAATGAGCAGTTCTTC

d_call: .
v_call: TRBV10-1
clone_size: .
j_call: TRBJ1-2
cdr3_aa: CASMTESCGYTF
cdr3_nt: TGCGCCAGCATGACAGAGTCCTGTGGCTACACCTTC

d_call: TRBD2
v_call: TRBV5-1
clone_size: once
j_call: TRBJ2-1
cdr3_aa: CASSLVGGSSYNEQFF
cdr3_nt: TGCGCCAGCAGCTTGGTGGGCGGGAGCTCCTACAATGAGCAGTTCTTC

d_call: .
v_call: TRBV20-1
clone_size: once
j_call: TRBJ1-6
cdr3_aa: CSASRSTRSNSPLHF
cdr3_nt: TGCAGTGCTAGTAGGTCAACTAGGTCCAATTCACCCCTCCACTTT

d_call: .
v_call: TRBV27
clone_size: .
j_call: TRBJ1-1
cdr3_aa: CASSLKARGNTEAFF
cdr3_nt: TGTGCCAGCAGTTTAAAGGCCAGGGGGAACACTGAAGCTTTCTTT

d_call: TRBD1
v_call: TRBV28
clone_size: .
j_call: TRBJ1-1
cdr3_aa: CASRWTGSNTEAFF
cdr3_nt: TGTGCCAGCAGGTGGACAGGCTCAAACACTGAAGCTTTCTTT

d_call: TRBD2
v_call: TRBV10-2
clone_size: .
j_call: TRBJ2-5
cdr3_aa: CASRDSGVGGETQYF
cdr3_nt: TGCGCCAGCCGGGATAGCGGAGTCGGGGGGGAGACCCAGTACTTC

d_call: .
v_call: TRBV12-3/TRBV12-4
clone_size: .
j_call: TRBJ2-2
cdr3_aa: CASTLGTGELFF
cdr3_nt: TGTGCCAGCACCCTAGGAACCGGGGAGCTGTTTTTT

d_call: TRBD2
v_call: TRBV2
clone_size: .
j_call: TRBJ2-3
cdr3_aa: CASSEGSGGTDTQYF
cdr3_nt: TGTGCCAGCAGTGAAGGTAGCGGGGGCACAGATACGCAGTATTTT

d_call: TRBD2
v_call: TRBV30
clone_size: .
j_call: TRBJ2-1
cdr3_aa: CAWSDGRAFVFF
cdr3_nt: TGTGCCTGGAGTGACGGGAGGGCCTTCGTGTTCTTC

d_call: .
v_call: TRBV7-2
clone_size: .
j_call: TRBJ1-1
cdr3_aa: CASSVGGWGTEAFF
cdr3_nt: TGTGCCAGCAGCGTCGGGGGATGGGGCACTGAAGCTTTCTTT

d_call: .
v_call: TRBV7-9
clone_size: .
j_call: TRBJ2-4
cdr3_aa: CASSLVSGAKNIQYF
cdr3_nt: TGTGCCAGCAGCTTGGTATCCGGAGCCAAAAACATTCAGTACTTC

d_call: .
v_call: TRBV19
clone_size: .
j_call: TRBJ1-6
cdr3_aa: CASSMEFAYIDSPLHF
cdr3_nt: TGTGCCAGTAGTATGGAGTTCGCCTATATCGATTCACCCCTCCACTTT

d_call: .
v_call: TRBV4-2
clone_size: .
j_call: TRBJ1-6
cdr3_aa: CASSQEDGGGGSPLHF
cdr3_nt: TGTGCCAGCAGCCAAGAAGACGGCGGGGGAGGTTCACCCCTCCACTTT

d_call: TRBD2
v_call: TRBV27
clone_size: .
j_call: TRBJ2-1
cdr3_aa: CASSSDLAGVGNEQFF
cdr3_nt: TGTGCCAGCAGTTCAGATCTAGCGGGAGTGGGCAATGAGCAGTTCTTC

d_call: TRBD1
v_call: TRBV27
clone_size: .
j_call: TRBJ1-6
cdr3_aa: CASSFWAGGLYNSPLHF
cdr3_nt: TGTGCCAGCAGTTTTTGGGCAGGGGGCTTATATAATTCACCCCTCCACTTT

d_call: TRBD1
v_call: TRBV7-9
clone_size: .
j_call: TRBJ1-1
cdr3_aa: CASSSPTGGYTEAFF
cdr3_nt: TGTGCCAGCAGCTCCCCGACAGGGGGCTATACTGAAGCTTTCTTT

d_call: .
v_call: TRBV7-9
clone_size: .
j_call: TRBJ1-1
cdr3_aa: CASSLGRGSTEAFF
cdr3_nt: TGTGCCAGCAGCTTAGGGCGGGGGAGCACTGAAGCTTTCTTT

d_call: TRBD2
v_call: TRBV7-6
clone_size: .
j_call: TRBJ2-1
cdr3_aa: CASSPGRAGETANEQFF
cdr3_nt: TGTGCCAGCAGCCCAGGAAGGGCGGGAGAGACAGCCAATGAGCAGTTCTTC

d_call: TRBD1
v_call: TRBV9
clone_size: once
j_call: TRBJ2-2
cdr3_aa: CASSVGWTGLNTGELFF
cdr3_nt: TGTGCCAGCAGCGTAGGTTGGACAGGGTTAAACACCGGGGAGCTGTTTTTT

d_call: TRBD1
v_call: TRBV23-1
clone_size: .
j_call: TRBJ1-5
cdr3_aa: CASRQATGTALSQPQHF
cdr3_nt: TGCGCCAGCAGGCAAGCGACCGGGACAGCGCTCAGTCAGCCCCAGCATTTT

d_call: .
v_call: TRBV9
clone_size: .
j_call: TRBJ1-1
cdr3_aa: CASSPSGKNTEAFF
cdr3_nt: TGTGCCAGCAGCCCATCCGGGAAGAACACTGAAGCTTTCTTT

d_call: .
v_call: TRBV28
clone_size: .
j_call: TRBJ1-5
cdr3_aa: CASHPVHSNQPQHF
cdr3_nt: TGTGCCAGCCACCCGGTCCATAGCAATCAGCCCCAGCATTTT

d_call: .
v_call: TRBV7-9
clone_size: few
j_call: TRBJ1-2
cdr3_aa: CASSLGGYVEGYTF
cdr3_nt: TGTGCCAGCAGCTTGGGGGGGTATGTAGAAGGCTACACCTTC

d_call: .
v_call: TRBV4-3
clone_size: .
j_call: TRBJ2-7
cdr3_aa: CASSQDSGYGEQYF
cdr3_nt: TGCGCCAGCAGCCAAGATTCGGGATATGGCGAGCAGTACTTC

d_call: .
v_call: TRBV21-1
clone_size: .
j_call: TRBJ1-2
cdr3_aa: CASQGEDYGYTF
cdr3_nt: TGTGCCAGCCAAGGGGAGGACTATGGCTACACCTTC

d_call: .
v_call: TRBV4-3
clone_size: .
j_call: TRBJ2-1
cdr3_aa: CASSQVEGSPYNEQFF
cdr3_nt: TGCGCCAGCAGCCAAGTTGAAGGGAGCCCCTACAATGAGCAGTTCTTC

d_call: .
v_call: TRBV5-1
clone_size: .
j_call: TRBJ1-3
cdr3_aa: CASSARQDGNTIYF
cdr3_nt: TGCGCCAGCAGCGCCCGACAAGACGGAAACACCATATATTTT